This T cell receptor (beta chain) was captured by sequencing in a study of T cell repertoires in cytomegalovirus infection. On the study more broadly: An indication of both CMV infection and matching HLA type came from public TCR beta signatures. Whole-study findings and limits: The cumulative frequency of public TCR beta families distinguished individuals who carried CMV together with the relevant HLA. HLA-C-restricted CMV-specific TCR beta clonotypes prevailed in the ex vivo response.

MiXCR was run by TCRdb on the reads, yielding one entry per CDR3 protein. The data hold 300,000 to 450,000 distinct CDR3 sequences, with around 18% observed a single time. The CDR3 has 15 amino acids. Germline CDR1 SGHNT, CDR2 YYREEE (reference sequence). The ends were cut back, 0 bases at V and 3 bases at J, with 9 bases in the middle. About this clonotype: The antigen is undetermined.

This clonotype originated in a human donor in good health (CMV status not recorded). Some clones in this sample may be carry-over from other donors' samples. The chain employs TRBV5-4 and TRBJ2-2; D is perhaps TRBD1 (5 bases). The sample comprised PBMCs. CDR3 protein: CASSLDTGHTGELFF. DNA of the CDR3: TGTGCCAGCAGCTTGGATACAGGCCACACCGGGGAGCTGTTTTTT.